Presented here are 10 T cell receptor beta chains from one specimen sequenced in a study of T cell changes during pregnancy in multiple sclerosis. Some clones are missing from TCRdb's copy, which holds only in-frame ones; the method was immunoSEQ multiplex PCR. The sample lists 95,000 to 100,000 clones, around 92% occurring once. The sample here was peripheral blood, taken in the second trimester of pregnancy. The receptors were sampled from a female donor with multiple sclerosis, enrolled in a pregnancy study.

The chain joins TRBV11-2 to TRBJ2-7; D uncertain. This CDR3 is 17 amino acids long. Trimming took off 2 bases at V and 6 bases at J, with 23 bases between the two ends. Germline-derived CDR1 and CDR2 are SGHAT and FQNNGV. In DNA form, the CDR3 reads TGTGCCAGCAGCTTACTCCGTTTTCCAGATACCCGTCTCGAGCAGTACTTC. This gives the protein CASSLLRFPDTRLEQYF.

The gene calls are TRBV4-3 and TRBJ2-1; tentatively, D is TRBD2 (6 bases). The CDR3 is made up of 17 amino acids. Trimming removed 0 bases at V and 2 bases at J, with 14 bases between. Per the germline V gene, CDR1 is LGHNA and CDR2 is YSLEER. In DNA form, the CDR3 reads TGCGCCAGCAGCCAAGATTTGGTGGGAGGCCCCTACAATGAGCAGTTCTTC. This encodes CASSQDLVGGPYNEQFF.

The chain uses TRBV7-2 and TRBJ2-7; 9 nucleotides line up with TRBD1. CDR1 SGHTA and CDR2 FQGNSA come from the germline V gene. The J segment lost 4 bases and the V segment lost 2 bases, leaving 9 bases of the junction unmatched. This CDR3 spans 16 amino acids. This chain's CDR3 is CASSLQPGTGWYEQYF. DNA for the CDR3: TGTGCCAGCAGCTTACAACCCGGGACAGGGTGGTACGAGCAGTACTTC.

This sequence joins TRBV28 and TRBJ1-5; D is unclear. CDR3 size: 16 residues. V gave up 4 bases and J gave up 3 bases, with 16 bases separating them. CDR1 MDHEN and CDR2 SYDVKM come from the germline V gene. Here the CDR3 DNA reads TGTGCCAGCAGTTCCAGAGGCACTTGGGTCAATCAGCCCCAGCATTTT. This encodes CASSSRGTWVNQPQHF.

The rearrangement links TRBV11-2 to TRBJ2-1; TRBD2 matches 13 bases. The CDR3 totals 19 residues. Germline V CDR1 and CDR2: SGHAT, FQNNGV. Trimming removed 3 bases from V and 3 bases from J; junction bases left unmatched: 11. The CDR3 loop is CASSFSVTSGRAFYNEQFF. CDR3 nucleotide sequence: TGTGCCAGCAGCTTTAGTGTCACTAGCGGGAGGGCCTTCTACAATGAGCAGTTCTTC.

The DNA of the CDR3 is TGCGCCAGCAGTAACCCGGGACAGGTTTGGAAAAACATTCAGTACTTC. Protein: CASSNPGQVWKNIQYF. The gene calls are TRBV10-1 and TRBJ2-4, with 8 bases fitting TRBD1. The CDR3 extends over 16 amino acids. CDR1 and CDR2 (germline): WNHNN, SYGVQD (reference sequence). Germline trimming cut 5 bases from V and 4 bases from J; bases unmatched to any gene: 10.

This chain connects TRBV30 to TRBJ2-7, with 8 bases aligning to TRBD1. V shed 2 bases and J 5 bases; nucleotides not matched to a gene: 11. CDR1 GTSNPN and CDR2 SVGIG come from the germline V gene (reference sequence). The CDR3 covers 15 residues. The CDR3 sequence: CAWSPPFQGADEQYF. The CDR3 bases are TGTGCCTGGAGTCCTCCCTTCCAGGGGGCTGACGAGCAGTACTTC.

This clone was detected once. In DNA, the CDR3 is TGTGCCAGCAGCCGACTAGCGGGTGGCCAGAGCTCCTACAATGAGCAGTTCTTC. Protein: CASSRLAGGQSSYNEQFF. V and J are TRBV7-3 and TRBJ2-1, with 10 bases lining up with TRBD2. From germline, CDR1 is SGHTA and CDR2 FQGTGA. Trimming removed 5 bases from V and 0 bases from J; junction bases left unmatched: 10. The CDR3 totals 18 residues.

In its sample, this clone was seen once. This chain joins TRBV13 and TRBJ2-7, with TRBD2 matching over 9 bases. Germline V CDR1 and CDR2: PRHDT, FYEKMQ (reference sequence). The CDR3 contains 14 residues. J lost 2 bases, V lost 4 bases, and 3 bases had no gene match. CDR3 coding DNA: TGTGCCAGCAGCTGGACTAGCGCTCCCTACGAGCAGTACTTC. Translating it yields CASSWTSAPYEQYF.

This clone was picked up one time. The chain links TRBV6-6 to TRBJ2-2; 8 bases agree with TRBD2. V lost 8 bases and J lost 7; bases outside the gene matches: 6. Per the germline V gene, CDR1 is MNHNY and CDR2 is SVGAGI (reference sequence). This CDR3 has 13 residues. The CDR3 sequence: CASRPGLVGELFF. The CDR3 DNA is TGTGCCAGCCGACCGGGACTAGTCGGGGAGCTGTTTTTT.